This TCR beta chain derives from a study of blood T cells in healthy people across ages (dated by TCRdb to 2014 to 2015). As for the study more broadly: In model experiments, roughly one uniquely barcoded TCR beta cDNA molecule per two T cells was captured by template switching. Using the same blood draw, the study looked at two additional independent replicas of 1 million unique cDNA reads for two donors, one aged 18 to 30 and the other aged 80 or older. Age-related changes in TCR beta repertoire diversity were measured in the study by deep sequencing normalized with unique cDNA molecular identifiers. To avoid experimental bias, donors of different ages were spread randomly across the sequencing lanes. The donors were split into four age groups: young (average 16 years), middle-aged (about 40), aged (about 62) and long-lived (roughly 88).

Library preparation was by 5' RACE. The sample was run on an Illumina HiSeq 2500. A second roughly 6 to 12 cycle PCR used a sample-barcoded 5' primer and a J-beta primer mix. A template-switch 5' adaptor carrying 12 random nucleotides introduced a unique molecular identifier onto each TCR beta cDNA molecule. Each sample yielded at least 2.5 million CDR3-containing paired-end reads. The Mint cDNA synthesis kit, primed by a TRBC-specific oligonucleotide, was used to synthesize first-strand cDNA from all RNA. Following uracil-DNA glycosylase treatment, all cDNA underwent a first 18-cycle PCR with the universal primers M1SS and BC2_uni_R. The source study handled its data this way. For normalization, 1 million high-quality reads were randomly selected from each sample, with every read carrying a distinct molecular identifier. Reads with shared molecular identifiers were discarded instead of being binned into consensus sequences. MiTCR, set to a Q25 quality threshold and the strictest error-elimination algorithm, was used for CDR3 identification, clonotype clustering and error correction. A nonparametric unseen species model with Euler transformation was used to estimate a lower bound on total TCR beta diversity. In-frame beta chains were kept once TCRdb had trimmed the public reads at Q25 with fastp and called clones with MiXCR. Records with the same CDR3 protein are collapsed into one entry carrying the most frequent genes and DNA. The V and J calls and clone size are TCRdb's, not the authors'. For this sample there are approximately 830,000 distinct CDR3 sequences; 55% to 65% appear just once. The top ten clones comprise roughly 25% of the sample.

As for this clonotype: The antigen it binds to is not known. No base qualities exist here, and no much larger clone lies one base off it.

Donors were a few dozen systemically healthy Caucasian individuals from Russia aged roughly 6 to 90 years. About 9.6 milliliters of peripheral blood were collected from each donor into EDTA-treated Vacutainer tubes. PBMCs were isolated by Ficoll-Paque density-gradient centrifugation, with at least 7 million obtained per sample. Total RNA, at least 6 micrograms per sample, was extracted from PBMCs with Trizol reagent. For every donor, an aliquot of PBMCs went through flow cytometry to measure the percentages of naive CD45RAhigh/CD27high T cells. Compared with germline, V lacks 7 bases and J lacks 7 bases; bases without a gene match: 7. Reading from cysteine to phenylalanine, the CDR3 counts 13 amino acids. The only DNA kept is the CDR3, 39 bases in frame from the first base. Via the germline V gene, CDR1 is SNHLY and CDR2 FYNNEI. General conclusions and limits of the study: Because profiling used bulk unsorted PBMCs, naive and antigen-experienced compartments could not be compared conclusively. Compared with the aged group, the long-lived group had more naive CD4+ T cells, fewer expanded clones and increased TCR diversity, suggesting age selection. Observed TCR beta diversity per million T cells fell roughly linearly with age, and a significant reduction was already apparent by age approximately 40. Because the CMV infection status of the donors was unknown, age-related changes in expanded clonotypes may potentially have been confounded. The percentage of naive T cells measured by flow cytometry correlated strongly with observed TCR beta diversity. Estimates of total diversity based on one million sequenced T cells were considered lower bounds and underestimates.

The source is a man aged 25-45 years in good health. The receptor chain draws on TRBV2 and TRBJ1-2, with 9 middle bases fitting TRBD1. The sequenced material came from blood. The nucleotides are TGTGCCAGCATCCAGGGACAGGGCCTTGGCTACACCTTC. Its product reads: CASIQGQGLGYTF. Joined to the reference TRBV2 and TRBJ1-2 proteins, this CDR3 gives the full variable domain: EPEVTQTPSHQVTQMGQEVILRCVPISNHLYFYWYRQILGQKVEFLVSFYNNEISEKSEIFDDQFSVERPDGSNFTLKIRSTKLEDSAMYFCASIQGQGLGYTFGSGTRLTVV.